This T cell receptor (beta chain) was documented in a study of PD-1 blockade in classical Hodgkin lymphoma. General study findings and limits: Diversity in CD4+ TCRs, unlike that measured in CD8+ TCRs, had risen significantly by C4D1. Whatever underlies the repertoire differences (possibly disease activity or prior therapy) remains undefined.

Assay used: immunoSEQ multiplex PCR; TCRdb lists only in-frame clones, some missing. This table holds about 9,900 clones, approximately 69% found once. As for time point: cycle 4 day 1 (C4D1), after around six weeks of nivolumab. Relapse was seen in all patients after autologous stem cell transplantation, and brentuximab vedotin exposure was variable. The CD8+ T cells came from thawed PBMCs through magnetic negative selection. This clone came up once. Its antigen is unknown. Germline trimming cut 10 bases from V and 3 bases from J; bases unmatched to any gene: 8. Germline lookup yields CDR1 MNHEY and CDR2 SVGAGI. The CDR3 extends over 13 amino acids.

This sequence joins TRBV6-5 and TRBJ1-1, with 7 bases aligning to TRBD1. The sequence came from a human donor with classical Hodgkin lymphoma. Sequencing used CD8+ T cells from blood, obtained before the fourth cycle of nivolumab. DNA of the CDR3: TGTGCCATACAGACAGGGTTTGACACTGAAGCTTTCTTT. Protein sequence: CAIQTGFDTEAFF.